The 20 T cell receptor beta chains below come from one sample, sequenced in a study of human T cells and chemical hapten exposure. Time point denoted: patch test 3, about 24 weeks after DPC sensitization. As for treatment: therapeutic diphenylcyclopropenone sensitization with weekly scalp DPC. TCRdb reanalysed the RACE reads using MiXCR and keeps one entry per CDR3 protein. The sample includes roughly 100,000 distinct CDR3 sequences, 30% to 35% of them seen just once. The sample consisted of whole blood, taken in connection with sensitization to the hapten diphenylcyclopropenone (DPC). The receptors derive from a man aged 40-55 years with alopecia areata. Some clones in this sample may be carry-over from other donors' samples.

This chain connects TRBV6-2 or TRBV6-3 to TRBJ2-1; 11 bases line up with TRBD2. Germline V CDR1 and CDR2: MNHEY, SVGEGT. Losses at the gene ends were 4 bases for V and 5 bases for J; bases not matched to a gene: 4. This CDR3 spans 15 amino acids. This chain's CDR3 is CASSSGLAGDNEQFF. CDR3 nucleotides: TGTGCCAGCAGTTCTGGACTAGCGGGCGACAATGAGCAGTTCTTC.

The chain uses TRBV7-3 and TRBJ2-6, with TRBD1 as a possible D gene (5 bases). CDR1 and CDR2 from the germline V gene are SGHTA and FQGTGA. The V end lost 3 bases, the J end lost 1 base, and 10 bases lay between the germline ends. The CDR3 covers 16 residues. Here the CDR3 DNA reads TGTGCCAGCAGCTTGGACACCACTTCTGGGGCCAACGTCCTGACTTTC. This sequence encodes CASSLDTTSGANVLTF.

The sample holds a few counts of this clonotype. The genes are TRBV12-3 or TRBV12-4 and TRBJ1-5, with 7 positions matching TRBD1. The CDR3 runs 15 residues. V was clipped by 1 base and J by 2 bases; unmatched bases: 2. The CDR3 DNA reads as TGTGCCAGCAGTTTAGACAGGGGTGGCAATCAGCCCCAGCATTTT. Its translation: CASSLDRGGNQPQHF.

The V and J genes are TRBV14 and TRBJ2-5; unclear D gene. V lost 1 base and J lost 5, with 5 bases in between. The CDR3 sequence is 12 residues long. CDR1 and CDR2 from the germline V gene are SGHDN and FVKESK. CDR3 loop: CASSQVGETQYF. The CDR3 nucleotides are TGTGCCAGCAGCCAAGTCGGGGAGACCCAGTACTTC.

This chain links TRBV5-1 with TRBJ1-5; TRBD1 might be the D (5 bases). The CDR3 is 15 residues long. Trimming removed 0 bases at V and 6 bases at J, with 13 bases between. Germline-derived CDR1 and CDR2 are SGHRS and YFSETQ. The CDR3 region is CASSLDMGGAQPQHF. CDR3 sequence (DNA): TGCGCCAGCAGCTTGGATATGGGAGGGGCTCAGCCCCAGCATTTT.

This clonotype was detected only a few times. The chain uses TRBV28 and TRBJ2-7; 8 bases line up with TRBD1. CDR1 and CDR2 (germline): MDHEN, SYDVKM. The V and J ends lost 4 bases and 3 bases, in that order; junction bases with no gene match: 11. The CDR3 is 16 residues long. CDR3 loop: CASSSSGTGRNYEQYF. In DNA, the CDR3 is TGTGCCAGCAGTTCCTCCGGGACAGGTCGGAACTACGAGCAGTACTTC.

This clonotype is a singleton in its sample. The chain recombines TRBV24-1 with TRBJ2-1, with 9 bases matching TRBD2. CDR3 length equals 16 residues. Trimming at V came to 4 bases and at J to 7 bases, leaving 10 bases not matched to a gene. Germline V gene sequence: CDR1 KGHDR, CDR2 SFDVKD. The CDR3 here is CATSDPQGLARNEQFF. CDR3 DNA sequence: TGTGCCACCAGTGACCCCCAAGGACTAGCGCGGAATGAGCAGTTCTTC.

The V gene is TRBV20-1, the J gene TRBJ2-3; D is possibly TRBD2 (6 bases). The CDR3 is 13 amino acids. Looked up from germline, CDR1 is DFQATT and CDR2 is SNEGSKA (reference sequence). Between the trimmed V and J ends, which lost 1 base and 5 bases, there was a span of 10 bases. In DNA form, the CDR3 reads TGCAGTGCTAGAGTCGGGAGTGGAGATACGCAGTATTTT. Protein: CSARVGSGDTQYF.

The sample holds a few counts of this clonotype. The V and J genes are TRBV10-2 and TRBJ2-3; the match to TRBD2 covers 9 bases. CDR3 size: 14 residues. Germline lookup yields CDR1 WSHSY and CDR2 SAAADI. The junction had 4 bases not matched to a gene; V was cut back by 5 bases and J by 4 bases. The CDR3 spells CASSLAGVADTQYF. In DNA, the CDR3 is TGCGCCAGCAGTTTAGCGGGAGTGGCAGATACGCAGTATTTT.

This clonotype was seen only a few times. The genes are TRBV12-3 or TRBV12-4 and TRBJ2-3, with TRBD1 as a possible D gene (7 bases). The CDR3 has 15 amino acids. V lost 7 bases and J 1 base, leaving 15 bases between the germline ends. The CDR3 bases are TGTGCCAGCACCCTGGACAGGAGGGGCACAGATACGCAGTATTTT. This sequence encodes CASTLDRRGTDTQYF.

This clonotype was counted between two and nine times. The J gene is TRBJ2-1, the V gene TRBV6-2 or TRBV6-3, with 9 nucleotides matching TRBD1. This CDR3 is 15 amino acids long. CDR1 MNHEY and CDR2 SVGEGT come from the germline V gene. J gave up 9 bases and V 4 bases, and 10 bases lay outside the gene matches. The DNA of the CDR3 is TGTGCCAGCAGTTCGGGACAGGGCCCCTGGGTTGAGCAGTTCTTC. Its protein is CASSSGQGPWVEQFF.

The V call is TRBV20-1, the J call TRBJ2-7; 7 bases fit TRBD1. CDR3 length: 16 residues. The germline gives CDR1 DFQATT, CDR2 SNEGSKA (reference sequence). V shed 0 bases and J 1 base; nucleotides not matched to a gene: 9. The CDR3 spells CSARDKDRRTSYEQYF. CDR3 in DNA: TGCAGTGCTAGAGATAAGGACAGGAGGACGTCCTACGAGCAGTACTTC.

This clonotype was seen a few times. This chain uses TRBV20-1 with TRBJ2-3; the D gene is possibly TRBD2 (6 bases). The V and J ends lost 4 bases and 1 base respectively, with 12 bases between them. In germline, CDR1 is DFQATT, CDR2 SNEGSKA (reference sequence). This CDR3 has 14 residues. This chain's CDR3 is CSAIRLVGTDTQYF. For the CDR3, the DNA is TGCAGTGCTATCCGACTAGTCGGCACAGATACGCAGTATTTT.

V and J are TRBV4-1 and TRBJ2-3; no clear D. Trimming removed 0 bases at V and 7 bases at J, with 5 bases between. This CDR3 region has 12 residues. The germline V gene has CDR1 MGHRA and CDR2 YSYEKL. The CDR3 region has the DNA TGCGCCAGCAGCCAAGAGAGGCATACGCAGTATTTT. It is translated as CASSQERHTQYF.

The rearrangement links TRBV10-3 to TRBJ2-6; D gene ambiguous. This CDR3 contains 15 residues. V gave up 6 bases and J gave up 3 bases, with 12 bases separating them. CDR1 ENHRY and CDR2 SYGVKD come from the germline V gene. The CDR3 loop is CAISGSKGGANVLTF. The CDR3 region has the DNA TGTGCCATCAGCGGCTCCAAAGGTGGGGCCAACGTCCTGACTTTC.

The chain combines TRBV18 with TRBJ2-6; D gene unclear. Germline V gene data show CDR1 as KGHSH and CDR2 as LQKENI. The CDR3 contains 15 residues. With 4 bases removed from V and 0 bases from J, the gap between germline ends came to 7 bases. The CDR3: CASSQSGSGANVLTF. The CDR3 DNA follows: TGTGCCAGCTCACAGAGTGGCTCTGGGGCCAACGTCCTGACTTTC.

The chain uses TRBV11-2 and TRBJ2-5, with D perhaps matching TRBD1 (6 bases). V was trimmed by 1 base and J by 5 bases, leaving 8 bases between them. This CDR3 spans 13 amino acids. The germline V gene encodes CDR1 SGHAT and CDR2 FQNNGV. CDR3 nucleotide sequence: TGTGCCAGCAGCTTAGGACAGGCGGAGACCCAGTACTTC. Encoded protein: CASSLGQAETQYF.

This clonotype has a handful of counts. This chain connects TRBV6-2 or TRBV6-3 to TRBJ2-3, with D unresolved. The germline gives CDR1 MNHEY, CDR2 SVGEGT. V lost 7 bases to trimming and J lost 4 bases, with 9 bases between them. CDR3 length: 12 amino acids. The CDR3 DNA reads as TGTGCCAGCAAGTTCCCGGCAGATACGCAGTATTTT. It codes for CASKFPADTQYF.

As DNA, the CDR3 is TGTGCCAGCAGTGACGGGACTCGGGGTTTGTGGCAGTTCTTC. Its translation is CASSDGTRGLWQFF. V is TRBV2 and J is TRBJ2-1; possibly TRBD2 for D (6 bases). V was clipped by 3 bases and J by 12 bases, with 18 bases between them. The germline CDR1 and CDR2 sequences are SNHLY and FYNNEI. The CDR3 is 14 amino acids.

This rearrangement joins TRBV6-2 or TRBV6-3 to TRBJ2-5; possible D gene TRBD1, 5 bases. The CDR3 length is 12 residues. Deletions cut 2 bases from V and 7 bases from J, with 8 bases between. Looked up from germline, CDR1 is MNHEY and CDR2 is SVGEGT. CDR3 nucleotides: TGTGCCAGCAGTTACGCCACAGGGACCCAGTACTTC. It translates to CASSYATGTQYF.